This T cell receptor beta chain comes out of a study of blood T cell repertoires in COVID-19. At the level of the study: The cDNA or gDNA used as material had been derived from T cells, B-cell-depleted T cells, or PBMCs.

The CDR3 spans 15 residues. The ends were cut back, 5 bases at V and 3 bases at J, with 13 bases in the middle. CDR1 LGHDT and CDR2 YNNKEL come from the germline V gene (reference sequence). Many counts were recorded for this clone. Measured with immunoSEQ multiplex PCR; TCRdb has only the in-frame clones, and not every one. The sample has about 240,000 clones; 80% to 90% are singletons. V usage is TRBV3-1 (or the pseudogene TRBV3-2) and J usage is TRBJ2-2; possible D gene TRBD2, 5 bases. The clonotype originates from a man between 60 and 75 years old with acute or convalescent COVID-19. The sequenced material came from peripheral blood. The CDR3 region is CASSFSGWDTGELFF. Here the CDR3 DNA reads TGTGCCAGCAGCTTCTCGGGATGGGACACCGGGGAGCTGTTTTTT.